Presented here are 14 T cell receptor beta chains from one specimen sequenced in a study of blood T cell repertoires in COVID-19. Data came from immunoSEQ multiplex PCR; TCRdb stores just in-frame clones and leaves some out. The table has 190,000 or so clones, approximately 78% seen once. The sequenced sample consisted of peripheral blood. Receptor source: a woman aged 80 or older with COVID-19, enrolled during active disease.

The genes are TRBV12-3 or TRBV12-4 and TRBJ1-2, with unresolved D. Trimming removed 1 base at V and 4 bases at J, with 7 bases between. This CDR3 spans 13 amino acids. The CDR3 sequence is CASSLGGGYGYTF. The CDR3 bases are TGTGCCAGCAGTTTAGGAGGTGGCTATGGCTACACCTTC.

The CDR3 coding sequence is TGTGCCATCAGTGGGGGACTAGCGGGACAAGACTACAATGAGCAGTTCTTC. Protein sequence: CAISGGLAGQDYNEQFF. This chain uses TRBV10-3 with TRBJ2-1, with 13 nucleotides matching TRBD2. Trimming removed 4 bases from V and 3 bases from J; junction bases left unmatched: 6. The germline gives CDR1 ENHRY, CDR2 SYGVKD. The CDR3 length is 17 residues.

The gene calls are TRBV11-2 and TRBJ2-3; 10 bases match TRBD2. This CDR3 has 17 amino acids. The V segment lost 6 bases and the J segment 2 bases; nucleotides outside the gene matches: 11. Germline V gene sequence: CDR1 SGHAT, CDR2 FQNNGV. CDR3 sequence reads: CASRKRVSGGYTDTQYF. CDR3 nucleotides: TGTGCCAGCAGGAAGCGAGTTAGCGGGGGGTACACAGATACGCAGTATTTT.

The rearrangement uses TRBV3-1 (or the pseudogene TRBV3-2) and TRBJ1-4; 10 bases match TRBD1. Trimming took 3 bases from V and 7 from J; bases not matched to a gene: 14. Germline values: CDR1 LGHDT, CDR2 YNNKEL (reference sequence). The length of the CDR3 is 18 residues. CDR3 in DNA: TGTGCCAGCAGCCAGAAAAGTTATGGGACAGGGGCGGGTGAAAAACTGTTTTTT. Amino acids: CASSQKSYGTGAGEKLFF.

J is TRBJ1-2 and V is TRBV7-9; unclear D gene. Germline values: CDR1 SEHNR, CDR2 FQNEAQ (reference sequence). The CDR3 is made up of 15 amino acids. Trimming cost V 0 bases and J 8 bases, with 16 bases left between them. The CDR3 sequence is CASSLAMANIQGYTF. CDR3 in DNA: TGTGCCAGCAGCTTAGCGATGGCTAACATACAGGGCTACACCTTC.

The rearrangement joins TRBV4-3 to TRBJ1-1; D not resolved. V was cut by 8 bases and J by 10 bases, with 20 bases left in between. Germline V gene sequence: CDR1 LGHNA, CDR2 YSLEER. This CDR3 spans 13 amino acids. For the CDR3, the DNA is TGCGCCAGCGCTCCGGAAGTAAGACTTGGAGCTTTCTTT. This gives the protein CASAPEVRLGAFF.

This chain joins TRBV6-2 or TRBV6-3 and TRBJ2-3; 7 bases are a match to TRBD2. Germline CDR1 and CDR2: MNHEY and SVGEGT. The CDR3 contains 14 residues. J gave up 10 bases and V 2 bases, and 9 bases lay outside the gene matches. CDR3 in amino acids: CASSYRGPRGAQYF. The CDR3 bases are TGTGCCAGCAGTTACCGAGGGCCCCGGGGGGCGCAGTATTTT.

At least ten counts were recorded for this clone. The rearrangement uses TRBV27 and TRBJ1-4; the match to TRBD1 covers 7 bases. This CDR3 has 15 amino acids. V was clipped by 5 bases and J by 3 bases; unmatched bases: 6. Looked up from germline, CDR1 is MNHEY and CDR2 is SMNVEV (reference sequence). In DNA, the CDR3 is TGTGCCAGCAGTGGCCAGGGACAGCCTAATGAAAAACTGTTTTTT. Protein product: CASSGQGQPNEKLFF.

V gene TRBV7-9 combines with J gene TRBJ1-1; D gene uncertain. Trimming pared 4 bases from V and 5 bases from J, leaving 2 bases between. The germline V gene encodes CDR1 SEHNR and CDR2 FQNEAQ (reference sequence). The length of the CDR3 is 10 residues. CDR3 bases: TGTGCCAGCAGCTCGACTGAAGCTTTCTTT. This translates into CASSSTEAFF. Combining the CDR3 with reference TRBV7-9 and TRBJ1-1 gives the whole variable domain DTGVSQNPRHKITKRGQNVTFRCDPISEHNRLYWYRQTLGQGPEFLTYFQNEAQLEKSRLLSDRFSAERPKGSFSTLEIQRTEQGDSAMYLCASSSTEAFFGQGTRLTVV.

This chain connects TRBV5-4 to TRBJ1-2; tentatively, D is TRBD1 (5 bases). Looked up from germline, CDR1 is SGHNT and CDR2 is YYREEE (reference sequence). The CDR3 is 13 residues long. V lost 0 bases to trimming and J lost 2 bases, with 5 bases between them. CDR3 loop: CASSLDRNYGYTF. The CDR3 DNA reads TGTGCCAGCAGCTTGGACAGGAACTATGGCTACACCTTC.

The chain links TRBV4-3 to TRBJ2-1, with 9 bases lining up with TRBD2. The junction had 2 bases not matched to a gene; V was cut back by 0 bases and J by 2 bases. The CDR3 loop spans 16 amino acids. Germline-derived CDR1 and CDR2 are LGHNA and YSLEER. Here the CDR3 DNA reads TGCGCCAGCAGCCAAGAGGGGACTAGCCCCTACAATGAGCAGTTCTTC. Encoded protein: CASSQEGTSPYNEQFF.

V and J are TRBV2 and TRBJ2-3; D gene unclear. This CDR3 is built from 12 residues. CDR1 and CDR2 from the germline V gene are SNHLY and FYNNEI. The germline V and J ends were trimmed by 3 bases and 3 bases, with 4 bases remaining between them. As DNA, the CDR3 is TGTGCCAGCAGTGACAGGACAGATACGCAGTATTTT. Its protein product is CASSDRTDTQYF. Using reference TRBV2 and TRBJ2-3 for the parts outside the CDR3, the full variable domain is EPEVTQTPSHQVTQMGQEVILRCVPISNHLYFYWYRQILGQKVEFLVSFYNNEISEKSEIFDDQFSVERPDGSNFTLKIRSTKLEDSAMYFCASSDRTDTQYFGPGTRLTVL.

The V gene is TRBV21-1, the J gene TRBJ2-3; TRBD2, the table's D call, was not compared with the DNA. TRBV21-1 is labeled a pseudogene. This CDR3 has 14 residues. DNA of the CDR3: TGTCCCCGGCGAGGGAGTCAGGGCACAGATACGCAGTATTTT. It codes for CPRRGSQGTDTQYF.

The J gene is TRBJ2-1, the V gene TRBV5-1; TRBD1 might be the D (6 bases). V was trimmed by 5 bases and J by 3 bases, leaving 15 bases between them. This CDR3 spans 15 amino acids. Germline lookup yields CDR1 SGHRS and CDR2 YFSETQ. CDR3 in DNA: TGCGCCAGCAGAATGGTGACAGGCCTCTACAATGAGCAGTTCTTC. Protein: CASRMVTGLYNEQFF. Looking up the rest from reference TRBV5-1 and TRBJ2-1 gives the full variable domain: KAGVTQTPRYLIKTRGQQVTLSCSPISGHRSVSWYQQTPGQGLQFLFEYFSETQRNKGNFPGRFSGRQFSNSRSEMNVSTLELGDSALYLCASRMVTGLYNEQFFGPGTRLTVL.